The 20 T cell receptor beta chains below were found in one sample sequenced in a study of T cells in Graves' hyperthyroidism and ophthalmopathy. RNA transcripts were the template for amplifying TCR beta CDR3 regions. A first-round RT-PCR of the TCR CDR3 used the HTBI primer set. TCRdb re-called the multiplex PCR reads through MiXCR, storing one row per CDR3 protein. This sample carries approximately 610,000 distinct CDR3 sequences, 15% to 20% of them seen once, and the ten largest clones take about 20%. Sequenced input: blood. These receptors were taken from a woman younger than 30 with Graves' hyperthyroidism.

This clonotype was seen a single time. This chain links TRBV7-2 with TRBJ2-7; D might be TRBD1 (8 bases). The germline V gene has CDR1 SGHTA and CDR2 FQGNSA. Trimming pared 7 bases from V and 2 bases from J, leaving 15 bases between. The CDR3 runs 14 residues. CDR3 in amino acids: CASTRQGRAYEQYF. In DNA form, the CDR3 reads TGTGCCAGCACGCGACAGGGGAGGGCCTACGAGCAGTACTTC.

As for this clonotype: A much larger clone sits a single nucleotide away, making a read error possible. This rearrangement joins TRBV6-5 to TRBJ2-7, with TRBD1 matching over 8 bases. Per germline, CDR1 MNHEY and CDR2 SVGAGI. The CDR3 length is 16 residues. CDR3 loop: CACSYIWDRFSYEQYF. CDR3 DNA: TGTGCCTGCAGTTACATTTGGGACAGGTTCTCCTACGAGCAGTACTTC.

This clonotype was counted ten times or more. The chain is built from TRBV10-1 and TRBJ1-1, with D possibly matching TRBD1 (5 bases). Germline V gives CDR1 WNHNN, CDR2 SYGVQD (reference sequence). The CDR3 has 13 amino acids. V lost 3 bases and J lost 6, with 11 bases in between. CDR3 residues: CASSESAGPEAFF. The CDR3 DNA follows: TGCGCCAGCAGTGAATCGGCAGGGCCTGAAGCTTTCTTT.

This sequence joins TRBV7-9 and TRBJ2-7; the D is unclear. Germline V gives CDR1 SEHNR, CDR2 FQNEAQ (reference sequence). This CDR3 comprises 14 residues. The V gene lost 1 base and the J gene lost 2 bases, with 9 bases spanning the gap. The CDR3 is CASSLDGVAYEQYF. The CDR3 DNA sequence: TGTGCCAGCAGCTTAGACGGCGTCGCCTACGAGCAGTACTTC.

The chain has TRBV4-1 and TRBJ2-1; unclear D gene. V lost 3 bases, J lost 1 base, and 4 bases lay in between. In germline, CDR1 is MGHRA, CDR2 YSYEKL. The CDR3 length is 13 residues. The CDR3 spells CASSQGSYNEQFF. The CDR3 coding sequence is TGCGCCAGCAGCCAGGGGTCCTACAATGAGCAGTTCTTC.

This sequence joins TRBV18 and TRBJ1-6; no definite D call. Between the trimmed V and J ends, which lost 3 bases and 7 bases, there was a span of 7 bases. The CDR3 covers 13 residues. Germline CDR1 and CDR2: KGHSH and LQKENI. The CDR3 loop reads CASSPIPNSPLHF. The CDR3 coding sequence is TGTGCCAGCTCACCGATTCCCAATTCACCCCTCCACTTT.

The chain uses TRBV28 and TRBJ2-1; 7 nucleotides line up with TRBD2. The CDR3 sequence is 14 residues long. Germline-derived CDR1 and CDR2 are MDHEN and SYDVKM. V trimming: 5 bases; J trimming: 8 bases; junction bases outside the gene matches: 9. The CDR3 is CASSPGGSRDEQFF. Written as DNA, the CDR3 is TGTGCCAGCAGTCCCGGCGGGAGTAGGGATGAGCAGTTCTTC.

The genes are TRBV6-2 or TRBV6-3 and TRBJ2-1; no reliable D call. This CDR3 region has 14 residues. Trimming removed 0 bases at V and 4 bases at J, with 7 bases between. Germline V gene lookup returns CDR1 MNHEY and CDR2 SVGEGT. In nucleotides, the CDR3 is TGTGCCAGCAGTTACTCGCAGGCTTACAATGAGCAGTTCTTC. It specifies CASSYSQAYNEQFF.

This clonotype was seen ten or more times. The rearrangement links TRBV28 to TRBJ2-1, with TRBD1 matching over 7 bases. The CDR3 loop spans 15 amino acids. Germline V gene lookup returns CDR1 MDHEN and CDR2 SYDVKM. After removal of 6 bases from V and 3 bases from J, the junction contained 8 bases not matched to a gene. The CDR3 region is CASSHRGYYYNEQFF. Here the CDR3 DNA reads TGTGCCAGCAGCCACAGGGGCTACTACTACAATGAGCAGTTCTTC.

The chain is built from TRBV12-3 or TRBV12-4 and TRBJ1-2, with D perhaps TRBD1 (6 bases). The CDR3 length is 16 residues. The V end was cut by 5 bases, the J end by 4 bases, with 20 bases between. The CDR3 spells CASSRSGTLSFYGYTF. The CDR3 DNA follows: TGTGCCAGCAGTCGATCCGGGACACTATCCTTCTATGGCTACACCTTC.

This chain uses TRBV5-6 with TRBJ1-2, with D hard to call. Germline values: CDR1 SGHDT, CDR2 YYEEEE. The CDR3 has 13 amino acids. The V gene lost 4 bases and the J gene lost 5 bases, with 12 bases spanning the gap. The CDR3 loop is CASSGGSSYGYTF. In DNA form, the CDR3 reads TGTGCCAGCAGCGGAGGGTCCTCATATGGCTACACCTTC.

The chain joins TRBV20-1 to TRBJ2-2; 10 nucleotides align to TRBD1. Near its end, the DNA agrees better with TRBJ1-1, so the J call may be wrong. Per the germline V gene, CDR1 is DFQATT and CDR2 is SNEGSKA (reference sequence). The CDR3 has 15 residues. CDR3 sequence reads: CSARTLTGGTGRAFF. CDR3 coding DNA: TGCAGTGCTAGAACCCTGACAGGGGGCACCGGGCGAGCTTTCTTT.

CDR3 nucleotide sequence: TGTGCCAGCAGTTTATGGTCCCCCCAGACAGGGGCCAATTCACCCCTCCACTTT. Its translation is CASSLWSPQTGANSPLHF. J is TRBJ1-6 and V is TRBV27; 8 bases align to TRBD1. The V and J ends lost 1 base and 7 bases, in that order; junction bases with no gene match: 12. This CDR3 is built from 18 residues. CDR1 MNHEY and CDR2 SMNVEV come from the germline V gene (reference sequence).

This clonotype was found many times. The V call is TRBV6-6, the J call TRBJ2-6; TRBD1 is a possible D gene (5 bases). V lost 0 bases and J lost 10, with 7 bases in between. The CDR3 extends over 13 amino acids. Per germline, CDR1 MNHNY and CDR2 SVGAGI (reference sequence). In nucleotides, the CDR3 is TGTGCCAGCAGTTACTCACAGGAGAACGTCCTGACTTTC. It is translated as CASSYSQENVLTF.

There are a few counts of this clonotype. The chain carries TRBV30 and TRBJ1-5; D is possibly TRBD1 (5 bases). V dropped 0 bases and J dropped 6 bases, with 15 bases sitting between them. Per the germline V gene, CDR1 is GTSNPN and CDR2 is SVGIG (reference sequence). The CDR3 spans 15 residues. CDR3 DNA sequence: TGTGCCTGGAGTGTAAGTTCGCGACAGTTTCAGCCCCAGCATTTT. Its translation: CAWSVSSRQFQPQHF.

This clonotype was counted many times. V and J are TRBV5-1 and TRBJ2-1, with a weak D call TRBD1 (5 bases). The length of the CDR3 is 11 residues. The germline gives CDR1 SGHRS, CDR2 YFSETQ. V was trimmed by 7 bases and J by 8 bases, leaving 10 bases between them. CDR3 DNA sequence: TGCGCCAGCCGTCAGGGTTATGAGCAGTTCTTC. Translation: CASRQGYEQFF.

This clonotype was seen more than once but under ten times. The chain recombines TRBV7-9 with TRBJ1-6; no clear D. The length of the CDR3 is 12 residues. The V gene lost 3 bases and the J gene lost 7 bases, with 4 bases spanning the gap. The germline CDR1 and CDR2 sequences are SEHNR and FQNEAQ (reference sequence). The CDR3 loop is CASSLTNSPLHF. In nucleotides, the CDR3 is TGTGCCAGCAGCTTGACCAATTCACCCCTCCACTTT.

This clonotype was observed at least ten times. The chain links TRBV20-1 to TRBJ2-7, with TRBD1 matching over 8 bases. Germline V gene data show CDR1 as DFQATT and CDR2 as SNEGSKA (reference sequence). V lost 5 bases to trimming and J lost 6 bases; unmatched junction nucleotides: 9. This CDR3 contains 13 residues. The CDR3 region is CSAPGQGFGEQYF. The DNA of the CDR3 is TGCAGTGCTCCCGGACAGGGCTTCGGCGAGCAGTACTTC.

This clonotype was observed at least ten times. V is TRBV6-6 and J is TRBJ1-4; possibly TRBD1 for D (6 bases). The germline CDR1 and CDR2 sequences are MNHNY and SVGAGI (reference sequence). This CDR3 spans 17 amino acids. V lost 2 bases to trimming and J lost 3 bases, with 16 bases between them. The CDR3 reads CASSYQGPGQPNEKLFF. CDR3 DNA sequence: TGTGCCAGCAGTTACCAAGGACCGGGACAACCTAATGAAAAACTGTTTTTT.

This clonotype was observed a few times. The V gene is TRBV20-1, the J gene TRBJ2-2; TRBD1 matches 9 bases. The CDR3 loop spans 17 amino acids. V dropped 0 bases and J dropped 5; count of bases not matched to a gene: 10. Germline V gene sequence: CDR1 DFQATT, CDR2 SNEGSKA (reference sequence). The CDR3 DNA sequence: TGCAGTGCTAGAGACGTGACAGGGGGGGTTAAAACCGGGGAGCTGTTTTTT. Translation gives CSARDVTGGVKTGELFF.